The 21 T cell receptor beta chains listed next were all sequenced from one sample in a study of OX40 agonist ivuxolimab in advanced cancers. The data were produced by immunoSEQ multiplex PCR, yet TCRdb's version contains in-frame clones alone and is incomplete. The data hold 100,000 or so clones, with roughly nine tenths observed a single time. Material: CD4+ or CD8+ T cells sorted from blood, obtained in a trial of the OX40 agonist ivuxolimab. These TCRs come from an adult with an advanced solid tumor such as melanoma, head and neck, liver or kidney cancer.

The CDR3 region has the DNA TGTGCCAGCAGCTTAGCGGGGATCTCTGGAAACACCATATATTTT. Protein: CASSLAGISGNTIYF. The chain combines TRBV7-2 with TRBJ1-3; no firm D call. The CDR3 is 15 amino acids. Trimming removed 0 bases at V and 0 bases at J, with 6 bases between. The germline gives CDR1 SGHTA, CDR2 FQGNSA.

The chain is built from TRBV6-6 and TRBJ2-4, with no clear D. With 6 bases removed from V and 0 bases from J, the gap between germline ends came to 15 bases. Germline CDR1 reads MNHNY; CDR2 reads SVGAGI (reference sequence). There are 16 residues in the CDR3. The CDR3 loop is CASRLPTTTAKNIQYF. The CDR3 bases are TGTGCCAGCAGATTGCCCACTACCACAGCCAAAAACATTCAGTACTTC.

The genes are TRBV4-3 and TRBJ2-5; 12 nucleotides line up with TRBD2. V shed 1 base and J 5 bases; nucleotides not matched to a gene: 5. The CDR3 runs to 16 residues. Germline V gives CDR1 LGHNA, CDR2 YSLEER. CDR3 amino acids: CASSQGTSGIWETQYF. The CDR3 DNA reads TGCGCCAGCAGCCAAGGGACTAGCGGGATCTGGGAGACCCAGTACTTC.

The gene calls are TRBV7-9 and TRBJ1-4; D is unclear. Germline V gene sequence: CDR1 SEHNR, CDR2 FQNEAQ (reference sequence). This CDR3 is 16 amino acids long. Trimming took 1 base from V and 7 from J, leaving 16 bases between them. The CDR3 sequence is CASSLERASWAEKLFF. CDR3 DNA: TGTGCCAGCAGCTTAGAGAGGGCTTCCTGGGCTGAAAAACTGTTTTTT.

The rearrangement links TRBV28 to TRBJ2-4; maybe TRBD1 (5 bases). Germline CDR1 and CDR2: MDHEN and SYDVKM. V was clipped by 3 bases and J by 9 bases, with 15 bases between them. This CDR3 region has 14 residues. Here the CDR3 reads CASSLRSRVIIQYF. Here the CDR3 DNA reads TGTGCCAGCAGTTTGAGATCCAGGGTGATCATTCAGTACTTC.

The chain has TRBV19 and TRBJ1-3; 10 bases align to TRBD1. The CDR3 is 16 amino acids. V lost 6 bases and J lost 3; bases outside the gene matches: 8. CDR1 is LNHDA, CDR2 SQIVND, per germline (reference sequence). CDR3 in amino acids: CASSSSDRGLGNTIYF. CDR3 sequence (DNA): TGTGCCAGTAGCTCCTCCGACAGGGGGCTTGGAAACACCATATATTTT.

This clone was counted a single time. This rearrangement joins TRBV6-6 to TRBJ1-2; D unresolved. CDR3 length: 15 amino acids. Germline assignment: CDR1 MNHNY and CDR2 SVGAGI (reference sequence). Between the trimmed V and J ends, which lost 7 bases and 2 bases, there was a span of 17 bases. The CDR3, as DNA: TGTGCCAGCACCTTCCGCCCGGCAGCGAACTATGGCTACACCTTC. The encoded protein is CASTFRPAANYGYTF.

The chain carries TRBV6-4 and TRBJ2-1; 8 nucleotides agree with TRBD2. The V gene end was trimmed by 5 bases and the J gene end by 9 bases; junction bases not matched to a gene: 6. Germline V gene data show CDR1 as MRHNA and CDR2 as SNTAGT. This CDR3 has 13 amino acids. Here the CDR3 DNA reads TGTGCCAGCAGTCCCCAGCGGGAGAGTGAGCAGTTCTTC. Residues: CASSPQRESEQFF.

This clone was seen a few times. At the DNA level, this CDR3 is encoded by other sequences in the same sample as well. The CDR3 region is CASSLTGNTEAFF. As DNA, the CDR3 is TGTGCCAGCAGCTTAACAGGGAACACTGAAGCTTTCTTT. The J gene is TRBJ1-1, the V gene TRBV7-2; D possibly corresponds to TRBD1 (5 bases). This CDR3 is 13 amino acids long. Germline values: CDR1 SGHTA, CDR2 FQGNSA. Trimming left V 2 bases short and J 1 base short, with 5 bases between. Full variable domain (outside the CDR3, taken from reference TRBV7-2 and TRBJ1-1): GAGVSQSPSNKVTEKGKDVELRCDPISGHTALYWYRQSLGQGLEFLIYFQGNSAPDKSGLPSDRFSAERTGGSVSTLTIQRTQQEDSAVYLCASSLTGNTEAFFGQGTRLTVV.

This chain links TRBV7-3 with TRBJ2-1; 10 bases align to TRBD2. V was pared by 5 bases and J by 5 bases, with 3 bases of the junction left unmatched. Germline V gives CDR1 SGHTA, CDR2 FQGTGA. The CDR3 spans 14 residues. CDR3 loop: CASSKSGRDNEQFF. DNA for the CDR3: TGTGCCAGCAGCAAGAGCGGGAGGGACAATGAGCAGTTCTTC. The full variable domain, rest sourced from reference TRBV7-3 and TRBJ2-1, is GAGVSQTPSNKVTEKGKYVELRCDPISGHTALYWYRQSLGQGPEFLIYFQGTGAADDSGLPNDRFFAVRPEGSVSTLKIQRTERGDSAVYLCASSKSGRDNEQFFGPGTRLTVL.

CDR3: CASSLSPASYEQYF. CDR3 DNA: TGTGCCAGCAGTTTATCGCCCGCCTCCTACGAGCAGTACTTC. The V gene is TRBV27, the J gene TRBJ2-7; D call uncertain. The CDR3 sequence is 14 residues long. V lost 0 bases to trimming and J lost 0 bases, with 6 bases between them. CDR1 MNHEY and CDR2 SMNVEV come from the germline V gene (reference sequence).

The chain uses TRBV10-3 and TRBJ2-7; unclear D gene. From germline, CDR1 is ENHRY and CDR2 SYGVKD. The CDR3 length is 13 residues. V was shortened by 5 bases and J by 3 bases, with 11 bases between the two germline ends. The CDR3 here is CAISKGPGYEQYF. The CDR3 region has the DNA TGTGCCATCAGTAAGGGCCCGGGCTACGAGCAGTACTTC.

The V and J genes are TRBV7-2 and TRBJ2-3; 8 bases line up with TRBD1. CDR1 and CDR2 from the germline V gene are SGHTA and FQGNSA. J was trimmed by 5 bases and V by 1 base; bases with no gene match: 5. This CDR3 spans 15 amino acids. This chain's CDR3 is CASSLGQGMLDTQYF. CDR3 DNA: TGTGCCAGCAGCTTAGGACAGGGGATGCTAGATACGCAGTATTTT.

The chain is built from TRBV7-2 and TRBJ2-5; possibly TRBD2 for D (6 bases). V lost 3 bases and J lost 5, with 10 bases in between. Per germline, CDR1 SGHTA and CDR2 FQGNSA. The CDR3 consists of 13 residues. The CDR3 DNA follows: TGTGCCAGCAGCTTTGGTGGGAGGGAGACCCAGTACTTC. It translates to CASSFGGRETQYF.

This chain joins TRBV6-5 and TRBJ1-1; D is ambiguous. The CDR3 extends over 12 amino acids. CDR1 and CDR2 from the germline V gene are MNHEY and SVGAGI. V was pared by 5 bases and J by 4 bases, with 8 bases between. For the CDR3, the DNA is TGTGCCAGCAGTCCTTCGGCCACTGAAGCTTTCTTT. As protein: CASSPSATEAFF.

As concerns this clone: Other nucleotide sequences from this sample produce the same CDR3. The chain recombines TRBV5-5 with TRBJ1-5, with no clear D. Trimming took off 0 bases at V and 0 bases at J, with 7 bases between the two ends. The CDR3 totals 15 residues. Germline CDR1 reads SGHKS; CDR2 reads YYEKEE (reference sequence). For the CDR3, the DNA is TGTGCCAGCAGCTTGGTGCTAAATAGCAATCAGCCCCAGCATTTT. It translates to CASSLVLNSNQPQHF. Supplemented by reference TRBV5-5 and TRBJ1-5, the full variable domain reads DAGVTQSPTHLIKTRGQQVTLRCSPISGHKSVSWYQQVLGQGPQFIFQYYEKEERGRGNFPDRFSARQFPNYSSELNVNALLLGDSALYLCASSLVLNSNQPQHFGDGTRLSIL.

V is TRBV5-4 and J is TRBJ1-1; D possibly corresponds to TRBD1 (5 bases). The germline gives CDR1 SGHNT, CDR2 YYREEE (reference sequence). V lost 3 bases and J 0 bases, leaving 12 bases between the germline ends. The CDR3 is made up of 15 amino acids. The CDR3 region has the DNA TGTGCCAGCAGCTCGGGGGAGGGGTTGAACACTGAAGCTTTCTTT. Protein sequence: CASSSGEGLNTEAFF. The whole variable domain, remainder taken from reference TRBV5-4 and TRBJ1-1, is ETGVTQSPTHLIKTRGQQVTLRCSSQSGHNTVSWYQQALGQGPQFIFQYYREEENGRGNFPPRFSGLQFPNYSSELNVNALELDDSALYLCASSSGEGLNTEAFFGQGTRLTVV.

V is TRBV9 and J is TRBJ2-3; weak D call: TRBD1 (5 bases). The CDR3 is 15 amino acids. The V end lost 4 bases, the J end lost 4 bases, and 16 bases lay between the germline ends. CDR1 is SGDLS and CDR2 is YYNGEE in the germline V gene. The CDR3 DNA reads as TGTGCCAGCAGCTTGCGACAGCCTGGTTCAGATACGCAGTATTTT. It encodes CASSLRQPGSDTQYF.

This chain connects TRBV2 to TRBJ2-5, with 9 bases fitting TRBD1. This CDR3 comprises 14 residues. The ends lost 5 bases at V and 5 bases at J; junction bases unmatched: 6. Germline CDR1 SNHLY, CDR2 FYNNEI. CDR3 DNA: TGTGCCAGCAGTAAGACAGGGGGAAGGGAGACCCAGTACTTC. Translated, it gives CASSKTGGRETQYF.

The rearrangement links TRBV4-2 to TRBJ2-3, with 7 bases aligning to TRBD1. The CDR3 extends over 18 amino acids. Germline CDR1 reads LGHNA; CDR2 reads YNFKEQ. V lost 0 bases to trimming and J lost 0 bases; unmatched junction nucleotides: 9. The CDR3 DNA is TGTGCCAGCAGCCAAGATCCTATCACAGGGGAGAGCACAGATACGCAGTATTTT. Encoded protein: CASSQDPITGESTDTQYF.

This chain links TRBV9 with TRBJ2-7, with 11 bases fitting TRBD2. The germline V gene has CDR1 SGDLS and CDR2 YYNGEE. The CDR3 covers 15 residues. V was pared by 4 bases and J by 3 bases, with 6 bases of the junction left unmatched. DNA of the CDR3: TGTGCCAGCAGCTCTTTAGCGGGAGGGATCTACGAGCAGTACTTC. Its protein is CASSSLAGGIYEQYF. Based on the CDR3 plus reference TRBV9 and TRBJ2-7, the full variable domain is DSGVTQTPKHLITATGQRVTLRCSPRSGDLSVYWYQQSLDQGLQFLIQYYNGEERAKGNILERFSAQQFPDLHSELNLSSLELGDSALYFCASSSLAGGIYEQYFGPGTRLTVT.